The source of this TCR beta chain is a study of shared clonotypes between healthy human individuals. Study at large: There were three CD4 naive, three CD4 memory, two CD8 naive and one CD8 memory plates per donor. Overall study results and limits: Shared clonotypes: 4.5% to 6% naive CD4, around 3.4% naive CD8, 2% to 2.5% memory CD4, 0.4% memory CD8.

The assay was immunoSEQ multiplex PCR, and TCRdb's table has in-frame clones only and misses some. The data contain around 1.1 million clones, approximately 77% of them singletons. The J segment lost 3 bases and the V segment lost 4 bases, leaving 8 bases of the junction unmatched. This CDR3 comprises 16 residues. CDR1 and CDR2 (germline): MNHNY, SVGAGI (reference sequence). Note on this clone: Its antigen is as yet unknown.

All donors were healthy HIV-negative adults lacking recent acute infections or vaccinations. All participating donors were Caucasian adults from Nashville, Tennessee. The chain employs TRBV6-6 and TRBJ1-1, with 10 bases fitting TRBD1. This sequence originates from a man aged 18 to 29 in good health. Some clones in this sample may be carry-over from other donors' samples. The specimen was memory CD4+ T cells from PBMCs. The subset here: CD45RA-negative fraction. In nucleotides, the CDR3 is TGTGCCAGCAGTTGGGGACAGGGGAGGCGATACACTGAAGCTTTCTTT. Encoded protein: CASSWGQGRRYTEAFF.